These 17 T cell receptor beta chains were sequenced from one sample in a study of cytotoxic CD8 clonotypes in ibrutinib-treated CLL. Measured with immunoSEQ multiplex PCR; TCRdb has only the in-frame clones, and not every one. This sample carries more than 85,000 clones, 70% to 80% of them seen once, and the ten largest clones take 20% to 25%. The specimen was PBMCs, collected after 24 months of ibrutinib treatment. These receptors originate from a human donor with chronic lymphocytic leukemia.

The rearrangement joins TRBV9 to TRBJ2-5; tentative D call: TRBD2 (6 bases). The DNA end favors TRBJ2-7, so the J call may be wrong. The V gene's germline CDR1 is SGDLS and CDR2 YYNGEE. The CDR3 spans 17 residues. CDR3 coding DNA: TGTGCCAGCAGCGCTGGGGGGAAGGCCCTGGCCGGCTACGAGCAGTACTTC. Its translation is CASSAGGKALAGYEQYF.

V is TRBV10-2 and J is TRBJ2-1; 7 bases line up with TRBD2. This CDR3 spans 14 amino acids. Germline values: CDR1 WSHSY, CDR2 SAAADI. Trimming removed 6 bases from V and 5 bases from J; junction bases left unmatched: 7. The CDR3: CASSRLARDNEQFF. CDR3 sequence (DNA): TGCGCCAGCAGCCGACTAGCAAGAGACAATGAGCAGTTCTTC.

The rearrangement links TRBV28 to TRBJ2-1; either TRBD1 or TRBD2 may fit D (5 bases each). V lost 8 bases to trimming and J lost 9 bases, with 35 bases between them. The length of the CDR3 is 19 residues. The V gene's germline CDR1 is MDHEN and CDR2 SYDVKM. In DNA form, the CDR3 reads TGTGCCAGCCGTAGGGCAGGCAAAAGAGTAGAGCCCCGGGGCATTGAGCAGTTCTTC. This encodes CASRRAGKRVEPRGIEQFF.

The chain couples TRBV5-1 to TRBJ2-1, with D unresolved. Trimming shortened V by 6 bases and J by 5 bases, and 15 bases separated the two germline ends. This CDR3 is 14 amino acids long. Per the germline V gene, CDR1 is SGHRS and CDR2 is YFSETQ. The CDR3 loop reads CASKMAPPNNEQFF. The CDR3 DNA is TGCGCCAGCAAGATGGCCCCCCCGAACAATGAGCAGTTCTTC.

V is TRBV29-1 and J is TRBJ1-1; D is uncertain. Germline V gene sequence: CDR1 SQVTM, CDR2 ANQGSEA. The V and J ends lost 1 base and 6 bases respectively, with 6 bases between them. This CDR3 has 11 amino acids. CDR3 protein: CSVEGRPEAFF. CDR3 sequence (DNA): TGCAGCGTTGAAGGTAGGCCTGAAGCTTTCTTT.

The chain employs TRBV7-9 and TRBJ2-5; TRBD2 might be the D (5 bases). The last part of the DNA fits TRBJ2-7 better; the J call may be wrong. This CDR3 has 14 residues. Germline V CDR1 and CDR2: SEHNR, FQNEAQ (reference sequence). The CDR3 sequence is CASSSGNRGYEQYF. The CDR3 DNA sequence: TGTGCCAGCAGCTCCGGCAACCGGGGCTACGAGCAGTACTTC.

This clone was detected many times. The chain recombines TRBV5-6 with TRBJ1-1; 9 bases line up with TRBD1. J gave up 5 bases and V 4 bases, and 6 bases lay outside the gene matches. The CDR3 runs to 14 residues. Germline lookup yields CDR1 SGHDT and CDR2 YYEEEE. The CDR3 spells CASSRTGDETEAFF. The CDR3 DNA is TGTGCCAGCAGCCGGACAGGGGATGAGACTGAAGCTTTCTTT. The entire variable domain, with the rest obtained from reference TRBV5-6 and TRBJ1-1, is as follows: DAGVTQSPTHLIKTRGQQVTLRCSPKSGHDTVSWYQQALGQGPQFIFQYYEEEERQRGNFPDRFSGHQFPNYSSELNVNALLLGDSALYLCASSRTGDETEAFFGQGTRLTVV.

The CDR3 sequence is CSVGGGLTGNTEAFF. In nucleotides, the CDR3 is TGCAGCGTTGGGGGGGGCTTAACCGGGAACACTGAAGCTTTCTTT. The chain is built from TRBV29-1 and TRBJ1-1, with D possibly TRBD1 on 6 matching bases. Germline assignment: CDR1 SQVTM and CDR2 ANQGSEA. This CDR3 has 15 amino acids. Trimming pared 4 bases from V and 1 base from J, leaving 16 bases between.

The gene calls are TRBV18 and TRBJ1-1; D is perhaps TRBD1 (5 bases). Germline CDR1 KGHSH, CDR2 LQKENI. V lost 3 bases and J 0 bases, leaving 11 bases between the germline ends. The CDR3 covers 15 residues. The CDR3 sequence: CASSPTGHLNTEAFF. The CDR3 nucleotides read TGTGCCAGCTCACCTACGGGGCACCTGAACACTGAAGCTTTCTTT.

This chain uses TRBV9 with TRBJ1-1; 11 bases are a match to TRBD1. The CDR3 loop spans 14 amino acids. With V trimmed by 0 bases and J by 11 bases, 6 bases remained unmatched. Germline assignment: CDR1 SGDLS and CDR2 YYNGEE. The CDR3 region has the DNA TGTGCCAGCAGCGTAGAGGGACAGGGGGTAAGGGCTTTCTTT. Protein product: CASSVEGQGVRAFF.

This clone is a singleton in its sample. The chain is built from TRBV4-1 and TRBJ1-2; 8 positions match TRBD1. The CDR3 runs 18 residues. With 1 base clipped from V and 2 bases from J, the junction kept 12 bases outside the gene matches. The germline V gene has CDR1 MGHRA and CDR2 YSYEKL. The CDR3 coding sequence is TGCGCCAGCAGCCAAGCACTCGGACAGGGAGGATCGAACTATGGCTACACCTTC. Translated: CASSQALGQGGSNYGYTF.

The chain employs TRBV5-4 and TRBJ1-1; D is ambiguous. The CDR3 is made up of 13 amino acids. Germline CDR1 is SGHNT and CDR2 is YYREEE (reference sequence). V gave up 4 bases and J gave up 0 bases, with 7 bases separating them. The chain's CDR3 is CASSPALNTEAFF. For the CDR3, the DNA is TGTGCCAGCAGCCCGGCCTTGAACACTGAAGCTTTCTTT. Full variable domain (outside the CDR3, taken from reference TRBV5-4 and TRBJ1-1): ETGVTQSPTHLIKTRGQQVTLRCSSQSGHNTVSWYQQALGQGPQFIFQYYREEENGRGNFPPRFSGLQFPNYSSELNVNALELDDSALYLCASSPALNTEAFFGQGTRLTVV.

This clone was counted only a few times. The genes are TRBV6-1 and TRBJ1-5; D may be TRBD1 (5 bases). The CDR3 spans 14 residues. V dropped 2 bases and J dropped 2 bases, with 7 bases sitting between them. The germline gives CDR1 MNHNS, CDR2 SASEGT. The CDR3 here is CASSELGGNQPQHF. CDR3 nucleotides: TGTGCCAGCAGTGAATTGGGGGGCAATCAGCCCCAGCATTTT.

The chain links TRBV5-1 to TRBJ2-6; D remains ambiguous. Trimming removed 1 base from V and 0 bases from J, with 8 bases in between. The CDR3 totals 16 residues. The germline V gene has CDR1 SGHRS and CDR2 YFSETQ. DNA of the CDR3: TGCGCCAGCAGCTTGCGCCTCATCTCTGGGGCCAACGTCCTGACTTTC. This sequence encodes CASSLRLISGANVLTF.

This clone was seen just once. This chain connects TRBV4-2 to TRBJ1-1, with D uncertain. CDR3 length equals 13 residues. Trimming removed 5 bases from V and 6 bases from J, with 13 bases in between. Germline values: CDR1 LGHNA, CDR2 YNFKEQ. CDR3 in amino acids: CASSGELNAEAFF. In DNA form, the CDR3 reads TGTGCCAGCAGCGGGGAACTAAACGCTGAAGCTTTCTTT.

The chain employs TRBV5-1 and TRBJ2-7; TRBD1 agrees at 8 bases. Unmatched junction bases numbered 4, after V lost 7 bases and J lost 1 base. The CDR3 contains 13 residues. The V gene's germline CDR1 is SGHRS and CDR2 YFSETQ. The CDR3 loop reads CASAWTGSYEQYF. CDR3 nucleotide sequence: TGCGCCAGCGCATGGACAGGGTCCTACGAGCAGTACTTC.

The V and J genes are TRBV2 and TRBJ2-7; TRBD2 matches 7 bases. Germline V gene data show CDR1 as SNHLY and CDR2 as FYNNEI. J was trimmed by 6 bases and V by 10 bases; bases with no gene match: 12. The CDR3 sequence is 13 residues long. The CDR3 loop is CANKRGTLSEQYF. CDR3 nucleotide sequence: TGTGCCAACAAGCGGGGCACTCTTAGCGAGCAGTACTTC.